The 30 T cell receptor beta chains in this list originate from one sample, sequenced in a study of Ad26.COV2.S vaccination and SARS-CoV-2 variants. This table comes from immunoSEQ multiplex PCR, and its TCRdb copy is limited to in-frame clones, with some not included. The repertoire holds 380,000 or so clones, about 83% seen once, with around 7.4% in the top ten. Documented treatment: around 19 received Ad26.COV2.S at low or high dose, single or two shots; roughly five received placebo; per-sample allocation not given. Day 63 following the first vaccine or placebo injection was when the samples were taken. Source: peripheral blood, taken in a trial of Ad26.COV2.S vaccine versus placebo. These receptors were taken from a person aged 18-60 years who received the Ad26.COV2.S COVID-19 vaccine or a placebo.

V and J are TRBV7-6 and TRBJ1-1; 9 positions agree with TRBD1. CDR3 length equals 15 residues. V gave up 0 bases and J gave up 5 bases; unmatched junction bases: 4. CDR1 and CDR2 from the germline V gene are SGHVS and FNYEAQ. The DNA of the CDR3 is TGTGCCAGCAGCTTAGCTCCGGGACAGGGAACTGAAGCTTTCTTT. The encoded protein is CASSLAPGQGTEAFF.

This clone was counted only a few times. V gene TRBV4-1 combines with J gene TRBJ1-5; 9 nucleotides align to TRBD1. The trim removed 3 bases at V and 5 bases at J, leaving 11 bases unmatched. The CDR3 runs to 17 residues. The germline gives CDR1 MGHRA, CDR2 YSYEKL. The CDR3 region has the DNA TGCGCCAGCAGCCATCCGACCGGGACAGGGAGGGATCAGCCCCAGCATTTT. Protein: CASSHPTGTGRDQPQHF.

The chain has TRBV19 and TRBJ2-7; D remains unclear. The CDR3 is made up of 13 amino acids. Germline CDR1 reads LNHDA; CDR2 reads SQIVND (reference sequence). V dropped 3 bases and J dropped 2 bases, with 8 bases sitting between them. The CDR3: CASSMGVTYEQYF. The CDR3 nucleotides read TGTGCCAGTAGTATGGGCGTCACCTACGAGCAGTACTTC. The variable domain in full, with the rest retrieved from reference TRBV19 and TRBJ2-7, is DGGITQSPKYLFRKEGQNVTLSCEQNLNHDAMYWYRQDPGQGLRLIYYSQIVNDFQKGDIAEGYSVSREKKESFPLTVTSAQKNPTAFYLCASSMGVTYEQYFGPGTRLTVT.

The chain is built from TRBV7-8 and TRBJ2-5; D gene uncertain. V lost 5 bases to trimming and J lost 6 bases, with 10 bases between them. The CDR3 consists of 12 residues. The V gene's germline CDR1 is SGHVS and CDR2 FQNEAQ. The CDR3 sequence: CASSPEAKTQYF. In DNA, the CDR3 is TGTGCCAGCAGCCCCGAGGCCAAGACCCAGTACTTC.

This chain connects TRBV19 to TRBJ2-5; D may correspond to TRBD1 or TRBD2 (7 bases each). Germline loops: CDR1 LNHDA, CDR2 SQIVND (reference sequence). V lost 8 bases, J lost 4 bases, and 20 bases lay in between. This CDR3 is 15 amino acids long. As DNA, the CDR3 is TGTGCCAGTGGGAGGCGGGGGTCAGGGGGAGAGACCCAGTACTTC. This translates into CASGRRGSGGETQYF.

This clone was observed a single time. This chain links TRBV6-5 with TRBJ1-2; no clear D. V gave up 8 bases and J gave up 7 bases, with 11 bases separating them. The CDR3 runs 11 residues. Germline lookup yields CDR1 MNHEY and CDR2 SVGAGI. In nucleotides, the CDR3 is TGTGCCAGCCCTTTCCGGGGTGGCTACACCTTC. Translated, it gives CASPFRGGYTF.

The chain uses TRBV3-1 (or the pseudogene TRBV3-2) and TRBJ1-4; a possible D gene is TRBD1 (5 bases). The V and J ends lost 4 bases and 1 base respectively, with 10 bases between them. There are 15 residues in the CDR3. The germline V gene encodes CDR1 LGHDT and CDR2 YNNKEL (reference sequence). The CDR3 region has the DNA TGTGCCAGCAGCCCGGCAGGGAGAACTAATGAAAAACTGTTTTTT. Translation gives CASSPAGRTNEKLFF.

The chain employs TRBV18 and TRBJ1-6; possible D gene TRBD1, 5 bases. CDR1 and CDR2 from the germline V gene are KGHSH and LQKENI. V lost 6 bases and J 8 bases, leaving 17 bases between the germline ends. This CDR3 spans 15 amino acids. The CDR3: CASSQTHRGDSPLHF. The DNA for the CDR3 is TGTGCCAGCTCCCAAACCCACCGGGGGGATTCACCCCTCCACTTT.

The chain links TRBV5-6 to TRBJ1-5, with 10 positions matching TRBD1. V was clipped by 3 bases and J by 0 bases; unmatched bases: 3. The CDR3 spans 16 residues. Germline CDR1 is SGHDT and CDR2 is YYEEEE. CDR3 protein: CASSWGQGISNQPQHF. CDR3 in DNA: TGTGCCAGCAGCTGGGGACAGGGGATTAGCAATCAGCCCCAGCATTTT.

V is TRBV13 and J is TRBJ2-5; tentative D call: TRBD2 (5 bases). V was pared by 3 bases and J by 0 bases, with 14 bases between. CDR1 and CDR2 from the germline V gene are PRHDT and FYEKMQ (reference sequence). The CDR3 totals 16 residues. CDR3 residues: CASSFREDRDQETQYF. CDR3 nucleotide sequence: TGTGCCAGCAGCTTCCGGGAAGATCGGGACCAAGAGACCCAGTACTTC.

V gene TRBV10-3 combines with J gene TRBJ1-2, with TRBD1 matching over 7 bases. The CDR3 contains 13 residues. Germline V gives CDR1 ENHRY, CDR2 SYGVKD. Germline trimming cut 6 bases from V and 4 bases from J; bases unmatched to any gene: 5. CDR3 coding DNA: TGTGCCATCAGACTGGGACAGACCTATGGCTACACCTTC. It yields the protein CAIRLGQTYGYTF.

The chain joins TRBV7-2 to TRBJ2-7; 7 positions agree with TRBD1. The CDR3 contains 16 residues. Trimming removed 5 bases from V and 0 bases from J; junction bases left unmatched: 10. Germline V gene sequence: CDR1 SGHTA, CDR2 FQGNSA. The CDR3 reads CASSRTGDQSSYEQYF. The CDR3 DNA sequence: TGTGCCAGCAGCCGGACAGGCGACCAGAGCTCCTACGAGCAGTACTTC.

There are many counts of this clone. The CDR3, as DNA: TGTGCCAGCACTGGGTTTGATAGCAATCAGCCCCAGCATTTT. Protein product: CASTGFDSNQPQHF. This chain joins TRBV6-5 and TRBJ1-5; D is ambiguous. CDR3 length equals 14 residues. Between the trimmed V and J ends, which lost 7 bases and 0 bases, there was a span of 10 bases. Germline V gene data show CDR1 as MNHEY and CDR2 as SVGAGI.

This chain links TRBV3-1 (or the pseudogene TRBV3-2) with TRBJ2-7; 8 bases fit TRBD1. The CDR3 length is 13 residues. The V gene's germline CDR1 is LGHDT and CDR2 YNNKEL (reference sequence). J gave up 7 bases and V 6 bases, and 8 bases lay outside the gene matches. CDR3 protein: CASSRRQGREQYF. In DNA form, the CDR3 reads TGTGCCAGCAGTCGACGACAGGGGCGAGAGCAGTACTTC.

The V call is TRBV20-1, the J call TRBJ2-1; no reliable D call. Germline lookup yields CDR1 DFQATT and CDR2 SNEGSKA (reference sequence). The CDR3 sequence is 11 residues long. Trimming removed 3 bases at V and 12 bases at J, with 12 bases between. This CDR3 is CSASWPPWQFF. The CDR3 DNA sequence: TGCAGTGCTAGTTGGCCCCCGTGGCAGTTCTTC.

This clone was counted a few times. Mismatch with germline at one junction end may stem from a read error. This chain connects TRBV3-1 (or the pseudogene TRBV3-2) to TRBJ2-7; D is perhaps TRBD2 (6 bases). The CDR3 spans 13 residues. Germline V gene lookup returns CDR1 LGHDT and CDR2 YNNKEL (reference sequence). Here the CDR3 reads CASSQERLAGGNF. The CDR3 DNA sequence: TGTGCCAGCAGCCAAGAACGGCTCGCCGGGGGTAACTTC.

The chain's CDR3 is CASSQGLAGGLGNEQFF. CDR3 coding DNA: TGTGCCAGCAGCCAGGGACTAGCGGGGGGGCTCGGAAATGAGCAGTTCTTC. V usage is TRBV13 and J usage is TRBJ2-1, with 16 bases that match TRBD2. Germline CDR1 PRHDT, CDR2 FYEKMQ (reference sequence). There are 17 residues in the CDR3. Losses at the gene ends were 5 bases for V and 7 bases for J; bases not matched to a gene: 8.

This rearrangement joins TRBV7-3 to TRBJ1-1; 9 nucleotides agree with TRBD1. The CDR3 runs to 16 residues. Germline values: CDR1 SGHTA, CDR2 FQGTGA. J gave up 5 bases and V 5 bases, and 12 bases lay outside the gene matches. CDR3 sequence reads: CASSPRTGVESTEAFF. The CDR3 nucleotides are TGTGCCAGCAGCCCCCGGACAGGGGTCGAGTCGACTGAAGCTTTCTTT.

The chain couples TRBV5-1 to TRBJ2-7; 10 positions agree with TRBD2. With V trimmed by 0 bases and J by 3 bases, 3 bases remained unmatched. There are 15 residues in the CDR3. The germline CDR1 and CDR2 sequences are SGHRS and YFSETQ. The CDR3 here is CASSLETSGDYEQYF. The CDR3 DNA is TGCGCCAGCAGCTTGGAAACTAGCGGGGACTACGAGCAGTACTTC.

The chain couples TRBV5-1 to TRBJ2-7; 7 bases align to TRBD2. The CDR3 is 15 residues long. V was clipped by 4 bases and J by 2 bases; unmatched bases: 9. Germline CDR1 and CDR2: SGHRS and YFSETQ. The CDR3 DNA reads as TGCGCCAGCAGCAAATTTCCCGGGACTACCTACGAGCAGTACTTC. This translates into CASSKFPGTTYEQYF.

The CDR3 DNA sequence: TGTGCCAGCAGCCAGGCCCGGGACAGGGGGAGAGGTGAAAAACTGTTTTTT. This sequence encodes CASSQARDRGRGEKLFF. This sequence joins TRBV4-2 and TRBJ1-4; 11 nucleotides align to TRBD1. The CDR3 sequence is 17 residues long. Unmatched junction bases numbered 10, after V lost 3 bases and J lost 7 bases. Germline CDR1 and CDR2: LGHNA and YNFKEQ.

J is TRBJ2-2 and V is TRBV9; the D gene is possibly TRBD1 (6 bases). The V gene lost 0 bases and the J gene lost 3 bases, with 15 bases spanning the gap. This CDR3 contains 17 residues. Germline V gene sequence: CDR1 SGDLS, CDR2 YYNGEE. CDR3 in amino acids: CASSVAPQGAYTGELFF. The DNA of the CDR3 is TGTGCCAGCAGCGTAGCTCCACAGGGCGCGTACACCGGGGAGCTGTTTTTT.

V usage is TRBV5-1 and J usage is TRBJ1-1, with TRBD1 matching 7 bases. The CDR3 covers 13 residues. J was trimmed by 7 bases and V by 1 base; bases with no gene match: 4. CDR1 is SGHRS, CDR2 YFSETQ, per germline. The CDR3 loop is CASSLLGTVEAFF. CDR3 coding DNA: TGCGCCAGCAGCTTGCTTGGGACAGTTGAAGCTTTCTTT.

This clone was counted a single time. The chain employs TRBV6-2 or TRBV6-3 and TRBJ1-1; unclear D gene. The germline V and J ends were trimmed by 3 bases and 0 bases, with 11 bases remaining between them. The CDR3 consists of 15 residues. Germline V gives CDR1 MNHEY, CDR2 SVGEGT. The chain's CDR3 is CASSYRRGLNTEAFF. The CDR3 bases are TGTGCCAGCAGTTATCGTCGGGGATTGAACACTGAAGCTTTCTTT.

The rearrangement links TRBV7-9 to TRBJ2-5, with D possibly TRBD1 on 5 matching bases. V was trimmed by 3 bases and J by 2 bases, leaving 7 bases between them. Germline V lookup: CDR1 SEHNR, CDR2 FQNEAQ (reference sequence). This CDR3 has 13 residues. The CDR3 loop is CASSLGPQETQYF. In nucleotides, the CDR3 is TGTGCCAGCAGCTTGGGGCCGCAAGAGACCCAGTACTTC.

The gene calls are TRBV2 and TRBJ2-3; maybe TRBD2 (6 bases). This CDR3 has 15 residues. The germline V and J ends were trimmed by 2 bases and 7 bases, with 16 bases remaining between them. CDR1 is SNHLY, CDR2 FYNNEI, per germline. This CDR3 is CASSENALEGNTQYF. The CDR3 nucleotides read TGTGCCAGCAGTGAAAATGCACTGGAGGGAAATACGCAGTATTTT.

The chain couples TRBV7-8 to TRBJ1-3, with 8 positions matching TRBD1. The germline V gene encodes CDR1 SGHVS and CDR2 FQNEAQ. V shed 5 bases, J shed 0 bases, and the junction held 3 bases outside the gene matches. This CDR3 is 15 amino acids long. CDR3 amino acids: CASSQGQDSGNTIYF. The CDR3 nucleotides are TGTGCCAGCAGCCAGGGACAGGACTCTGGAAACACCATATATTTT. Based on the CDR3 plus reference TRBV7-8 and TRBJ1-3, the full variable domain is GAGVSQSPRYKVAKRGQDVALRCDPISGHVSLFWYQQALGQGPEFLTYFQNEAQLDKSGLPSDRFFAERPEGSVSTLKIQRTQQEDSAVYLCASSQGQDSGNTIYFGEGSWLTVV.

This chain links TRBV2 with TRBJ1-5; tentatively, D is TRBD1 (6 bases). CDR1 and CDR2 (germline): SNHLY, FYNNEI. The CDR3 consists of 15 residues. Trimming removed 3 bases at V and 5 bases at J, with 14 bases between. CDR3 region: CASSESGAGDQPQHF. The CDR3, as DNA: TGTGCCAGCAGTGAGTCAGGGGCAGGGGATCAGCCCCAGCATTTT.

V gene TRBV20-1 combines with J gene TRBJ1-1; TRBD1 matches at 7 bases. Germline lookup yields CDR1 DFQATT and CDR2 SNEGSKA (reference sequence). The trim removed 6 bases at V and 8 bases at J, leaving 3 bases unmatched. This CDR3 is built from 10 residues. The CDR3 loop is CSAPTGEAFF. The CDR3, as DNA: TGCAGTGCGCCGACAGGGGAAGCTTTCTTT.

The gene calls are TRBV29-1 and TRBJ2-3; perhaps D is TRBD1 or TRBD2 (5 bases each). V dropped 4 bases and J dropped 3 bases, with 14 bases sitting between them. This CDR3 is 14 amino acids long. Germline loops: CDR1 SQVTM, CDR2 ANQGSEA. The CDR3 bases are TGCAGCGTTGGAGGGCAGGGTGTTACAGATACGCAGTATTTT. Protein product: CSVGGQGVTDTQYF.